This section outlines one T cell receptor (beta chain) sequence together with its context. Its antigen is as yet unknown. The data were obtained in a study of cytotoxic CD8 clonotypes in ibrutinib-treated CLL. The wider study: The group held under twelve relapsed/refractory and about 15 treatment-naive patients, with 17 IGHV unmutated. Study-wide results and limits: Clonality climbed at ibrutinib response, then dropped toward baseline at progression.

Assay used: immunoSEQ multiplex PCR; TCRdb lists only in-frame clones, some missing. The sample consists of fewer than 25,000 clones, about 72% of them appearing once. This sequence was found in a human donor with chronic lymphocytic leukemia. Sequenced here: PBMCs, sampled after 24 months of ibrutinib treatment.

The CDR3 coding sequence is TGTGCCAGCTCACCACCTCAGGTGCAGACCTACGAGCAGTACTTC. Protein: CASSPPQVQTYEQYF. This chain links TRBV18 with TRBJ2-7; D gene uncertain. The V gene's germline CDR1 is KGHSH and CDR2 LQKENI. The CDR3 totals 15 residues. Trimming removed 0 bases from V and 2 bases from J, with 11 bases in between. The variable domain in full, with the rest retrieved from reference TRBV18 and TRBJ2-7, is NAGVMQNPRHLVRRRGQEARLRCSPMKGHSHVYWYRQLPEEGLKFMVYLQKENIIDESGMPKERFSAEFPKEGPSILRIQQVVRGDSAAYFCASSPPQVQTYEQYFGPGTRLTVT.